The 6 T cell receptor beta chains given below trace back to one sample, sequenced in a study of blood T cell repertoires in COVID-19. Some clones are missing from TCRdb's copy, which holds only in-frame ones; the method was immunoSEQ multiplex PCR. Of about 180,000 clones listed, roughly four fifths are singletons. Sequencing used peripheral blood. These receptors were obtained from a woman in her 70s with COVID-19, enrolled during active disease.

The chain carries TRBV10-3 and TRBJ2-5, with unresolved D. Germline CDR1 reads ENHRY; CDR2 reads SYGVKD. Trimming removed 0 bases at V and 5 bases at J, with 4 bases between. This CDR3 region has 12 residues. This CDR3 is CAISESGETQYF. As DNA, the CDR3 is TGTGCCATCAGTGAGTCCGGGGAGACCCAGTACTTC.

J is TRBJ1-2 and V is TRBV18; the D gene is possibly TRBD1 (5 bases). CDR3 size: 16 residues. The germline V and J ends were trimmed by 1 base and 6 bases, with 18 bases remaining between them. Per the germline V gene, CDR1 is KGHSH and CDR2 is LQKENI. The chain's CDR3 is CASSPRGPFLDNGYTF. In nucleotides, the CDR3 is TGTGCCAGCTCACCACGGGGCCCCTTCTTGGATAATGGCTACACCTTC. Using reference TRBV18 and TRBJ1-2 for the parts outside the CDR3, the full variable domain is NAGVMQNPRHLVRRRGQEARLRCSPMKGHSHVYWYRQLPEEGLKFMVYLQKENIIDESGMPKERFSAEFPKEGPSILRIQQVVRGDSAAYFCASSPRGPFLDNGYTFGSGTRLTVV.

This clone has just a few counts. The J gene is TRBJ1-2, the V gene TRBV28; weak D call: TRBD1 (5 bases). Germline loops: CDR1 MDHEN, CDR2 SYDVKM. This CDR3 is built from 14 residues. Trimming pared 4 bases from V and 4 bases from J, leaving 13 bases between. The CDR3 DNA is TGTGCCAGCAGTTACCCCTCAGGGTTCTATGGCTACACCTTC. This gives the protein CASSYPSGFYGYTF.

The gene calls are TRBV12-3 or TRBV12-4 and TRBJ1-1; 7 positions agree with TRBD1. The CDR3 contains 13 residues. J was trimmed by 6 bases and V by 5 bases; bases with no gene match: 6. CDR3 amino acids: CASSLQGVSEAFF. The CDR3, as DNA: TGTGCCAGCAGTCTCCAGGGGGTCTCTGAAGCTTTCTTT.

The J gene is TRBJ2-3, the V gene TRBV7-2; 8 bases are a match to TRBD2. This CDR3 spans 17 amino acids. V shed 1 base and J 2 bases; nucleotides not matched to a gene: 8. CDR1 is SGHTA, CDR2 FQGNSA, per germline. DNA of the CDR3: TGTGCCAGCAGCTTAGGGGCAGCGGGGGCCTACACAGATACGCAGTATTTT. It encodes CASSLGAAGAYTDTQYF.

V gene TRBV3-1 (or the pseudogene TRBV3-2) combines with J gene TRBJ2-7; 8 bases map to TRBD2. V lost 8 bases and J lost 0; bases outside the gene matches: 12. Germline CDR1 reads LGHDT; CDR2 reads YNNKEL (reference sequence). The CDR3 runs to 16 residues. The DNA for the CDR3 is TGTGCCAGCGCCGAAACCGGCGGGGGGAGCTCCTACGAGCAGTACTTC. Translating gives CASAETGGGSSYEQYF.